A selection of T cell receptor beta chains follows, all from one sample in a study of human T cells and chemical hapten exposure. TCRdb called the RACE reads again in MiXCR, with one record for every CDR3 protein. The repertoire holds around 130,000 distinct CDR3 sequences, around 8.2% seen once, with 1.5% to 2% in the top ten. The sequenced sample consisted of whole blood. These TCRs come from a male donor in good health. Some clones in this sample may be carry-over from other donors' samples. The CDR3 runs from the conserved cysteine through the conserved F or W. A D gene is named only where the DNA matches it firmly. Rows give clone size only sometimes, using once, few, many, or a class for an expanded clone.

d_gene: TRBD2
abundance: few
j_gene: TRBJ2-5
v_gene: TRBV9
CDR3nt: TGTGCCAGCAGCGCTAGCGGGGGGTTCCAAGAGACCCAGTACTTC
CDR3aa: CASSASGGFQETQYF

d_gene: TRBD2
abundance: few
j_gene: TRBJ2-3
v_gene: TRBV7-9
CDR3nt: TGTGCCAGCAGCTTCGGGACTAGCGGGATCGGGGATACGCAGTATTTT
CDR3aa: CASSFGTSGIGDTQYF

d_gene: TRBD2
abundance: .
j_gene: TRBJ2-7
v_gene: TRBV20-1
CDR3nt: TGCAGTGCTCCTAGGGGAAGACTAGCGGGGGACTCCTACGAGCAGTACTTC
CDR3aa: CSAPRGRLAGDSYEQYF

d_gene: .
abundance: few
j_gene: TRBJ1-2
v_gene: TRBV6-1
CDR3nt: TGTGCCAGCAGTGAAGTTACCGAGTACCTTAACTATGGCTACACCTTC
CDR3aa: CASSEVTEYLNYGYTF

d_gene: TRBD1
abundance: .
j_gene: TRBJ1-1
v_gene: TRBV7-8
CDR3nt: TGTGCCAGCAGCCAGAAATTAGACAGGGGTTACACTGAAGCTTTCTTT
CDR3aa: CASSQKLDRGYTEAFF

d_gene: TRBD1
abundance: .
j_gene: TRBJ2-7
v_gene: TRBV25-1
CDR3nt: TGTGCCAGCAGTGAACGCGGGACAGGGCATCGGGAGCAGTACTTC
CDR3aa: CASSERGTGHREQYF

d_gene: TRBD2
abundance: many
j_gene: TRBJ2-1
v_gene: TRBV28
CDR3nt: TGTGCCAGCAGTCCTCTACTAGCGGGGGGCCGCAATGAGCAGTTCTTC
CDR3aa: CASSPLLAGGRNEQFF

d_gene: TRBD1
abundance: few
j_gene: TRBJ2-7
v_gene: TRBV19
CDR3nt: TGTGCCAGTGCGACCGGGACAGGGGGCTACGAGCAGTACTTC
CDR3aa: CASATGTGGYEQYF

d_gene: .
abundance: .
j_gene: TRBJ2-3
v_gene: TRBV29-1
CDR3nt: TGCAGCGTTGAAGTTGTAGATACGCAGTATTTT
CDR3aa: CSVEVVDTQYF

d_gene: .
abundance: few
j_gene: TRBJ1-5
v_gene: TRBV29-1
CDR3nt: TGCAGCGCAGCATGGGGTACGGGCAATCAGCCCCAGCATTTT
CDR3aa: CSAAWGTGNQPQHF

d_gene: .
abundance: few
j_gene: TRBJ1-2
v_gene: TRBV29-1
CDR3nt: TGCAGCGTTGAAGCCCCCGGACAGCATGGCTACACCTTC
CDR3aa: CSVEAPGQHGYTF

d_gene: TRBD2
abundance: few
j_gene: TRBJ2-3
v_gene: TRBV5-6
CDR3nt: TGTGCCAGCAGCTTGGCGGCGGGAGTGACAGATACGCAGTATTTT
CDR3aa: CASSLAAGVTDTQYF

d_gene: .
abundance: few
j_gene: TRBJ2-3
v_gene: TRBV7-9
CDR3nt: TGTGCCAGCAGCTTTGGCGCAGATACGCAGTATTTT
CDR3aa: CASSFGADTQYF

d_gene: .
abundance: few
j_gene: TRBJ2-7
v_gene: TRBV10-3
CDR3nt: TGTGCCATCAGTGAGGCAGACCTGCAGACTCCCAGCTACGAGCAGTACTTC
CDR3aa: CAISEADLQTPSYEQYF

d_gene: TRBD1
abundance: .
j_gene: TRBJ2-7
v_gene: TRBV28
CDR3nt: TGTGCCAGCAGTGGACAGGACCCGTGGGGCGAGCAGTACTTC
CDR3aa: CASSGQDPWGEQYF

d_gene: TRBD2
abundance: many
j_gene: TRBJ2-1
v_gene: TRBV4-2
CDR3nt: TGTGCCAGCAGCCAGGGGACCGGGACTAGCGGCTATGAGCAGTTCTTC
CDR3aa: CASSQGTGTSGYEQFF

d_gene: TRBD1
abundance: .
j_gene: TRBJ1-1
v_gene: TRBV6-2/TRBV6-3
CDR3nt: TGTGCCAGCAGTTACCAGACAGGGAGCACTGAAGCTTTCTTT
CDR3aa: CASSYQTGSTEAFF

d_gene: .
abundance: .
j_gene: TRBJ1-4
v_gene: TRBV13
CDR3nt: TGTGCCAGCAGCTTAGTTCGAGGATCTAATGAAAAACTGTTTTTT
CDR3aa: CASSLVRGSNEKLFF

d_gene: TRBD2
abundance: .
j_gene: TRBJ2-1
v_gene: TRBV29-1
CDR3nt: TGCAGCGGGGTAGCGGGGGGTCCCTACAATGAGCAGTTCTTC
CDR3aa: CSGVAGGPYNEQFF

d_gene: .
abundance: many
j_gene: TRBJ1-6
v_gene: TRBV7-2
CDR3nt: TGTGCCAGCAGCTTAGCTTGGGCGAATTCACCCCTCCACTTT
CDR3aa: CASSLAWANSPLHF

d_gene: .
abundance: .
j_gene: TRBJ1-5
v_gene: TRBV10-3
CDR3nt: TGTGCCATCAGTGATAACTTTCAGCCCCAGCATTTT
CDR3aa: CAISDNFQPQHF

d_gene: TRBD1
abundance: .
j_gene: TRBJ1-2
v_gene: TRBV5-4
CDR3nt: TGTGCCAGCAAACAGGGGGCTCATGGCTACACCTTC
CDR3aa: CASKQGAHGYTF